These 6 T cell receptor beta chains came from one sample sequenced in a study of blood T cell repertoires in COVID-19. TCRdb keeps only in-frame clones here, not all; method: immunoSEQ multiplex PCR. The sample contains 150,000 to 200,000 clones, roughly 80% of which appear only once. Sequencing used PBMCs or T cells enriched from blood (not recorded which). The receptor set was obtained from a woman aged 55-69 years who had recovered from COVID-19.

The genes are TRBV21-1 and TRBJ1-2; the DNA was not used to check the table's D call, TRBD1. TRBV21-1 has pseudogene status. The CDR3 is 15 residues long. CDR3 coding DNA: TGTGCCAGCAACCCGGGACAGGGGTGGGGGTATGGCTACACCTTC. Its translation: CASNPGQGWGYGYTF.

The chain links TRBV29-1 to TRBJ2-7, with 9 bases matching TRBD2. The J segment lost 13 bases and the V segment lost 6 bases, leaving 10 bases of the junction unmatched. CDR3 length equals 11 residues. Germline-derived CDR1 and CDR2 are SQVTM and ANQGSEA. CDR3 bases: TGCAGCGTGGAGGCTAGCGGGGTACCCTACTTC. This codes for CSVEASGVPYF.

The chain couples TRBV19 to TRBJ1-2, with D maybe TRBD1 (5 bases). V lost 1 base to trimming and J lost 3 bases, with 12 bases between them. This CDR3 comprises 15 residues. Per the germline V gene, CDR1 is LNHDA and CDR2 is SQIVND (reference sequence). The CDR3 reads CASSIAGGLYYGYTF. The DNA for the CDR3 is TGTGCCAGTAGTATAGCCGGGGGACTTTACTATGGCTACACCTTC.

The chain recombines TRBV9 with TRBJ2-3; TRBD1 matches at 11 bases. V was pared by 0 bases and J by 5 bases, with 2 bases of the junction left unmatched. This CDR3 spans 15 amino acids. Germline V gene lookup returns CDR1 SGDLS and CDR2 YYNGEE. The CDR3 bases are TGTGCCAGCAGCGTAGGTGGGACAGGGGGAGATACGCAGTATTTT. Translated: CASSVGGTGGDTQYF.

This chain connects TRBV6-1 to TRBJ2-1, with TRBD2 matching over 11 bases. Germline values: CDR1 MNHNS, CDR2 SASEGT. The V segment lost 1 base and the J segment 6 bases; nucleotides outside the gene matches: 2. The CDR3 covers 15 residues. The CDR3 region has the DNA TGTGCCAGCAGTGAAGTTAGCGGGGGGGCCAATGAGCAGTTCTTC. This codes for CASSEVSGGANEQFF.

This clone has more than one count but fewer than ten. The chain joins TRBV18 to TRBJ1-1, with TRBD1 as a possible D gene (5 bases). V was pared by 2 bases and J by 5 bases, with 12 bases between. Germline CDR1 is KGHSH and CDR2 is LQKENI. CDR3 length: 14 residues. CDR3 bases: TGTGCCAGCTCACCAAGTATCGGGGGAACTGAAGCTTTCTTT. Its translation is CASSPSIGGTEAFF. Variable domain in full (rest from reference TRBV18 and TRBJ1-1): NAGVMQNPRHLVRRRGQEARLRCSPMKGHSHVYWYRQLPEEGLKFMVYLQKENIIDESGMPKERFSAEFPKEGPSILRIQQVVRGDSAAYFCASSPSIGGTEAFFGQGTRLTVV.